These T cell receptor beta chains were read from a single sample in a study of T cell changes during pregnancy in multiple sclerosis. Assay: immunoSEQ multiplex PCR; the TCRdb copy retains only in-frame clones and omits some. The sample includes over 50,000 clones, around 89% seen only once; the top ten take 0.85% to 0.95%. The specimen was peripheral blood, collected in the first trimester of pregnancy. These TCRs come from a female donor in good health, enrolled as a control in a pregnancy study. CDR3s include the opening cysteine and the closing phenylalanine or tryptophan. A D gene is named only where the DNA matches it firmly. For some rows the clone size is stated as once, few or many, or as a class when expanded; others skip it.

length	V	size	J	D	DNA	CDR3
14	TRBV27	few	TRBJ1-2	TRBD1	TGTGCCAGCAGTTCAAAGGACAGGGGCTATGGCTACACCTTC	CASSSKDRGYGYTF
17	TRBV4-3	NA	TRBJ1-2	NA	TGCGCCAGCAGCCCTCGGACACCAGTACTACTCAACTATGGCTACACCTTC	CASSPRTPVLLNYGYTF
18	TRBV19	once	TRBJ2-7	TRBD2	TGTGCCAGTAGTGACCAACCGGGACTAGCGGGGTTACCCTACGAGCAGTACTTC	CASSDQPGLAGLPYEQYF
14	TRBV6-5	NA	TRBJ1-2	NA	TGTGCCAGCAAGTTCGTCGCGCGGGGCTATGGCTACACCTTC	CASKFVARGYGYTF
15	TRBV10-3	NA	TRBJ1-5	TRBD1	TGTGCCATCGCCGGGACAGGGGGTCGCAATCAGCCCCAGCATTTT	CAIAGTGGRNQPQHF
17	TRBV7-3	NA	TRBJ2-6	NA	TGTGCCAGCAGCGTTAGTAGTTGGAAGCGTGGGGCCAACGTCCTGACTTTC	CASSVSSWKRGANVLTF
15	TRBV6-5	NA	TRBJ1-6	TRBD1	TGTGCCAGCAGAGGACAGGGGGCGTTTAATTCACCCCTCCACTTT	CASRGQGAFNSPLHF
13	TRBV10-2	NA	TRBJ2-7	NA	TGCGCCAGCAGTTTGACAGGGACTTACGAGCAGTACTTC	CASSLTGTYEQYF
16	TRBV19	NA	TRBJ1-5	NA	TGTGCCAGTAGTATATGGGGAGACCTTAGCAATCAGCCCCAGCATTTT	CASSIWGDLSNQPQHF
16	TRBV7-9	NA	TRBJ1-4	TRBD1	TGTGCCAGCAGCCCCCGAGGGACAGGGCTTGAGGAAAAACTGTTTTTT	CASSPRGTGLEEKLFF
13	TRBV29-1	NA	TRBJ1-2	TRBD1	TGCAGCGTTTGGGACAGCAGAAACTATGGCTACACCTTC	CSVWDSRNYGYTF
14	TRBV5-1	few	TRBJ1-1	TRBD1	TGCGCCAGCAGATCACAGGGGAGTGAGACTGAAGCTTTCTTT	CASRSQGSETEAFF
14	TRBV4-3	NA	TRBJ1-2	NA	TGCGCCAGCAGCCAATCACAGATTAACTATGGCTACACCTTC	CASSQSQINYGYTF
14	TRBV18	NA	TRBJ2-7	NA	TGTGCCAGCTCACCGGAACAGACGGCTCACGAGCAGTACTTC	CASSPEQTAHEQYF
13	TRBV7-9	once	TRBJ2-3	NA	TGTGCCAGCAGCTTAGCACAGGCAGATACGCAGTATTTT	CASSLAQADTQYF
16	TRBV7-2	NA	TRBJ1-1	TRBD1	TGTGCCAGCAGCTTACAATTTGGACAGGGGAGCACTGAAGCTTTCTTT	CASSLQFGQGSTEAFF
14	TRBV14	NA	TRBJ1-1	TRBD1	TGTGCCAGCAGGGCAGGGGGCCGTTACACTGAAGCTTTCTTT	CASRAGGRYTEAFF
14	TRBV30	NA	TRBJ2-7	TRBD1	TGTGCCTGGAAATGGGACAGGGTATCCTACGAGCAGTACTTC	CAWKWDRVSYEQYF
15	TRBV6-1	once	TRBJ2-5	TRBD1	TGTGCCAGCAGTGAAGCGACAGGGGGAGGGGAGACCCAGTACTTC	CASSEATGGGETQYF
14	TRBV5-4	NA	TRBJ2-7	TRBD2	TGTGCCAGCAGCTTAGCGGGGGGGGCCTACGAGCAGTACTTC	CASSLAGGAYEQYF
16	TRBV19	NA	TRBJ2-1	NA	TGTGCCAGTAGTATGGGGGCAGGGAACGCCTACAATGAGCAGTTCTTC	CASSMGAGNAYNEQFF
14	TRBV7-2	NA	TRBJ1-1	NA	TGTGCCAGCAGCTGGTCCCCCGGGGACACTGAAGCTTTCTTT	CASSWSPGDTEAFF
16	TRBV9	NA	TRBJ2-1	TRBD2	TGTGCCAGCAGCGTAGGGGTCGGCGGGGGGGCCCTTGAGCAGTTCTTC	CASSVGVGGGALEQFF
15	TRBV4-3	NA	TRBJ2-7	TRBD2	TGCGCCAGCAGCCCCATCCTAGCGGGGATATACGAGCAGTACTTC	CASSPILAGIYEQYF
14	TRBV7-2	NA	TRBJ2-7	TRBD2	TGTGCCAGCAGCTTGGGACTAGCCAGGCGCGAGCAGTACTTC	CASSLGLARREQYF